What follows describes a single T cell receptor beta chain. Its binding antigen is unknown. No base qualities exist here, and no much larger clone lies one base off it. The collaborating institutions used their own protocols to collect whole blood in K2EDTA tubes. Collaborator samples were shipped for TCRbeta analysis as frozen whole blood, isolated PBMCs, or DNA extracted from either sample type. The data derive from a study of blood T cell repertoires in COVID-19 (dated by TCRdb to 2018 to 2021). Study-level background: Samples from collaborators originated in the United States, Italy and Spain and spanned both the acute and convalescent phases of COVID-19. The prospective study material was composed of cDNA or gDNA derived from T cells, B-cell-depleted T cells, or PBMCs. Subjects who had been exposed to COVID-19, were actively infected with it, or had recovered from it provided the deeply sampled blood TCRbeta repertoires that made up the dataset. A freely available public database, intended as a resource for researchers studying the immune response to SARS-CoV-2, is where the repertoires were released. Samples came from the ongoing ImmuneRACE study (first 160 participants) plus 1,254 subjects from 6 global collaborators. Sample metadata almost always included a de-identified subject ID, COVID-19 status, age in years and sex. Where available, HLA class I and class II types were taken from metadata supplied by the sample provider and were not determined by assay-based typing. What the research found in general, with its limitations: Clinical and demographic metadata were provided uncurated, with the amount varying by source and participant.

TCRbeta CDR3 regions were amplified from genomic DNA by means of the immunoSEQ Assay, a bias-controlled multiplex PCR. In the original analysis: The number of nucleated cells in each sample was estimated by amplification of reference gene primers within the assay. Sequence reads were collapsed and filtered to measure the absolute abundance of every unique TCRbeta CDR3 rearrangement. For each sample, productive Simpson clonality was calculated by taking the square root of Simpson's diversity index across productive rearrangements. The immuneACCESS repertoire file appears here via TCRdb, limited to in-frame rearrangements. These files lack a portion of the clones; in checked studies, under half of the deficit traces to unresolved V genes, and the cause of the others is not known. V and J calls and clone size are those listed in that table; D and trimming were worked out from the DNA. The table for this sample lists under 200,000 clones; 85% to 95% of them were counted only once. The biggest ten clones account for 0.5% to 0.6% of the sample.

The source material was peripheral blood. The TCR comes from a man aged 50 to 59 with acute or convalescent COVID-19.

The nucleotide sequence reads as follows: TGTGCCAGCAGTTCGTCAGGGGTAAGGTACGAGCAGTACTTC. Translated, this gives CASSSSGVRYEQYF. The chain uses TRBV6-5 and TRBJ2-7; TRBD1 could be the D gene, as 6 bases match. V was cut back by 4 bases and J by 4 bases, leaving a gap of 14 bases between them. Per the germline V gene, MNHEY is the CDR1 and SVGAGI is the CDR2. Including the terminal cysteine and phenylalanine, the CDR3 comprises 14 residues. The DNA shown is the 42-base CDR3, in frame from base 1.